The TCR beta chain described here comes from a study of T cells in Graves' hyperthyroidism and ophthalmopathy. It was 10 ml of fresh peripheral blood that supplied the PBMCs. The germline gives CDR1 MGHDK, CDR2 SYGVNS. This CDR3 region has 16 residues. The V gene lost 1 base and the J gene lost 13 bases, with 20 bases spanning the gap. RNA transcripts yielded amplified TCR beta CDR3 regions. The primer set for the first-round RT-PCR of the TCR CDR3 was HTBI. TCRdb independently ran MiXCR on the multiplex PCR reads; one entry per CDR3 protein. The data contain hundreds of thousands of distinct CDR3 sequences, about 38% of them singletons.

The sample comprised blood. V and J are TRBV25-1 and TRBJ1-6, with TRBD1 as a possible D gene (5 bases). The TCR sequence derives from a man aged 18 to 35 with Graves' hyperthyroidism. Written as DNA, the CDR3 is TGTGCCAGCAGTGAATTTGGAGGGGACGGCAATCAGCCCCTCCACTTT. This translates into CASSEFGGDGNQPLHF.